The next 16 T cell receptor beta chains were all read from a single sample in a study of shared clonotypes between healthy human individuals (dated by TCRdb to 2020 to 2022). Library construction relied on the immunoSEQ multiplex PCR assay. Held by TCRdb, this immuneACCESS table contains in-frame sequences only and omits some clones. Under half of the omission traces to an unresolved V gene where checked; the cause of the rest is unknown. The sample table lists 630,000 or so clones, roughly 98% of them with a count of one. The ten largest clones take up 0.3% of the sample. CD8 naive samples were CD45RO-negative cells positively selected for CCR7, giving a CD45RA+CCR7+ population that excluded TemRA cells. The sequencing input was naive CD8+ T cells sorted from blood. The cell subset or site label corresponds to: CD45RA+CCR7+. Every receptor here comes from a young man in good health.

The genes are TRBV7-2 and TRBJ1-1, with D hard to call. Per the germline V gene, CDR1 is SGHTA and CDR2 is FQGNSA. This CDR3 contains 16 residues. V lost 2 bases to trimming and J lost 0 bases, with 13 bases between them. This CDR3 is CASSLMDLWMNTEAFF. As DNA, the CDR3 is TGTGCCAGCAGCTTAATGGATCTGTGGATGAACACTGAAGCTTTCTTT.

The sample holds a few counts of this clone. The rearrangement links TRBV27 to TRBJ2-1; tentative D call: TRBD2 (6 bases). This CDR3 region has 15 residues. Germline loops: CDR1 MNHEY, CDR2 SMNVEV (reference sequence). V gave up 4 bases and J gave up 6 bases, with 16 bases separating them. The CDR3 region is CASSSVGAGGNEQFF. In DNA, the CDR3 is TGTGCCAGCAGTTCAGTGGGAGCCGGGGGCAATGAGCAGTTCTTC.

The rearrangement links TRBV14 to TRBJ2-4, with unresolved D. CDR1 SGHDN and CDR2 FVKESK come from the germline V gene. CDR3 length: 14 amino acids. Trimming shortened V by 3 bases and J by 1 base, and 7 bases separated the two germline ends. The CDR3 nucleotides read TGTGCCAGCAGCCAGACGGTCGCCAAAAACATTCAGTACTTC. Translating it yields CASSQTVAKNIQYF.

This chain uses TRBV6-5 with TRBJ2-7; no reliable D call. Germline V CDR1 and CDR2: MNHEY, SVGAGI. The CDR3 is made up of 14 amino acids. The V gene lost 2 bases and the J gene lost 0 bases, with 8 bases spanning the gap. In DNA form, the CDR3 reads TGTGCCAGCAGTTACCGGCAGTACTCCTACGAGCAGTACTTC. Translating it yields CASSYRQYSYEQYF.

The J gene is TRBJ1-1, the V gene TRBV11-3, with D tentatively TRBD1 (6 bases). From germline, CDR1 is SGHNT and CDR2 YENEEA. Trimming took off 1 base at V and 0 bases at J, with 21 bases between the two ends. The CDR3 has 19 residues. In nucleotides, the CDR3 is TGTGCCAGCAGCTTAGCGGTAAAGGGGGGCATTTTCGTGAACACTGAAGCTTTCTTT. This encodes CASSLAVKGGIFVNTEAFF.

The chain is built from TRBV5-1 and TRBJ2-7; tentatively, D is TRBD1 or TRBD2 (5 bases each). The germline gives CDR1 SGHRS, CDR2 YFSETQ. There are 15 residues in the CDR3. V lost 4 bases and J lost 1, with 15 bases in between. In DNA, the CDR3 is TGCGCCAGCAGCCCGGATGGGACGGATTCCTACGAGCAGTACTTC. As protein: CASSPDGTDSYEQYF.

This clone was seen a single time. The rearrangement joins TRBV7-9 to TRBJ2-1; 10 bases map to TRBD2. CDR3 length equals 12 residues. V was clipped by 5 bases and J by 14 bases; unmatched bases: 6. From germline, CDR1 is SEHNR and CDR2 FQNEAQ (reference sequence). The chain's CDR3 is CASSGEGTSEFF. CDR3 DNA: TGTGCCAGCAGCGGAGAGGGGACTAGCGAGTTCTTC.

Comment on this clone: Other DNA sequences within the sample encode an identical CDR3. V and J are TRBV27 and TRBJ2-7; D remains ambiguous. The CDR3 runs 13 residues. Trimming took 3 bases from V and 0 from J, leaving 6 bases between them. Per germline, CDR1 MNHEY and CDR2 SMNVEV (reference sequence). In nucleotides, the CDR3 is TGTGCCAGCAGTTTGGGAAACTCCTACGAGCAGTACTTC. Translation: CASSLGNSYEQYF.

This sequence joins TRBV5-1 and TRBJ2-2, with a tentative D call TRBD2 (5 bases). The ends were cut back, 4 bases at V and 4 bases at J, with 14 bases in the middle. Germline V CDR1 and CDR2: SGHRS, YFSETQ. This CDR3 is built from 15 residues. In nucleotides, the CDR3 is TGCGCCAGCAGCCTTAGGACTCGGGGCACCGGGGAGCTGTTTTTT. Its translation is CASSLRTRGTGELFF.

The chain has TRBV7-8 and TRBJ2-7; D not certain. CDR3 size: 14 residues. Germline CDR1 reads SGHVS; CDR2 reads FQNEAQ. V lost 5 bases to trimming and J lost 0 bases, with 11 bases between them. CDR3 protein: CASSHAISSYEQYF. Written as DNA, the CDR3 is TGTGCCAGCAGCCATGCAATAAGCTCCTACGAGCAGTACTTC.

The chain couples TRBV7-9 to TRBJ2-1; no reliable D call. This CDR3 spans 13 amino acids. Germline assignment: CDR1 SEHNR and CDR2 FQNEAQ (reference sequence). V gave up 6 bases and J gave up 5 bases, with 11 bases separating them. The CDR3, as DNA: TGTGCCAGCAGTCCCCCCCAGGACAATGAGCAGTTCTTC. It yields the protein CASSPPQDNEQFF.

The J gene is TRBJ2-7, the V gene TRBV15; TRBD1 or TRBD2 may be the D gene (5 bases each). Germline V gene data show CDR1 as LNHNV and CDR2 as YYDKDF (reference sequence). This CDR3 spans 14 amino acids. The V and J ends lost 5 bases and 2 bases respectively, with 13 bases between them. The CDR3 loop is CATSRGRPPYEQYF. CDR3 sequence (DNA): TGTGCCACCAGCCGGGGACGTCCGCCCTACGAGCAGTACTTC.

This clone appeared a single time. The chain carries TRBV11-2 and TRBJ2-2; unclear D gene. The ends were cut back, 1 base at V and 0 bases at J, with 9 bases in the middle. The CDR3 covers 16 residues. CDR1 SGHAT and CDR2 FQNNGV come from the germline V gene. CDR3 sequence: CASSLGFGSNTGELFF. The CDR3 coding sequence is TGTGCCAGCAGCTTAGGGTTCGGGTCGAACACCGGGGAGCTGTTTTTT.

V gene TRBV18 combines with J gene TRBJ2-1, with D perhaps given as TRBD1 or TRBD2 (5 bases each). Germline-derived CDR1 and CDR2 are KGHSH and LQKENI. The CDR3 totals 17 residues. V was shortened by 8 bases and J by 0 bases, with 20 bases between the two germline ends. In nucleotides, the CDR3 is TGTGCCAGCATCACCAGGGAAGCGGTGAGCTCCTACAATGAGCAGTTCTTC. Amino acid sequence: CASITREAVSSYNEQFF.

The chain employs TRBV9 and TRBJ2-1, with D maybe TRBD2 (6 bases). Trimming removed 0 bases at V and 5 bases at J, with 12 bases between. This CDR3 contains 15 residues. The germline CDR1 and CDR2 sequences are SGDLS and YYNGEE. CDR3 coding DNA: TGTGCCAGCAGCGTAGATGAAAGACTAGACAATGAGCAGTTCTTC. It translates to CASSVDERLDNEQFF.

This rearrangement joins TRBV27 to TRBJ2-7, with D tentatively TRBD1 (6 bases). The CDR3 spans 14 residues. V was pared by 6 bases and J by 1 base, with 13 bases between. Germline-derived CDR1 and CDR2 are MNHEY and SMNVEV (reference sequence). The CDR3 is CASSETTGSYEQYF. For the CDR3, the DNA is TGTGCCAGCAGCGAAACTACAGGGTCCTACGAGCAGTACTTC.